This T cell receptor (beta chain) was found in a study of T cells in Graves' hyperthyroidism and ophthalmopathy (dated by TCRdb to between 2018 and 2021). Study-level background: Peripheral blood was sampled at the time of initial diagnosis, prior to any treatment. To identify distinguishing TCR V-J signatures, a discovery cohort of about 100 patients was used, comprising 40 to 45 with Graves' ophthalmopathy and 57 with stable Graves' hyperthyroidism. An independent validation cohort of some 18 hyperthyroidism patients and approximately 16 patients who later progressed to ophthalmopathy tested prospective prediction of ophthalmopathy. The approximately 90 discovery patients were randomly split 7:3 into training and test sets. In six Graves' hyperthyroidism patients, the study also compared T-cell repertoires from thyroid tissue with T-cell repertoires from blood. After blood sampling, hyperthyroidism patients were treated with methimazole at a starting dose of 30 mg daily, and ophthalmopathy patients were treated with high-dose intravenous methylprednisolone. TCR Vbeta CDR3 sequencing of 120 to 150 peripheral blood samples (approximately 44 ophthalmopathy, over 70 hyperthyroidism and roughly 17 progressor patients) is reported in the paper. Paper-wide results and their limitations: During validation, the model predicted progression to ophthalmopathy a median of around 6 months ahead of onset, with around 71% sensitivity and 72% to 80% specificity. Blood samples also contained most of the expanded thyroid clonotypes (frequency above 0.001), which suggests that blood repertoires may reflect thyroid immune responses. Ophthalmopathy was separated from stable hyperthyroidism by a 13 V-J signature model, with roughly 88% sensitivity and roughly 81% specificity obtained in cross-validation and 80%/75% obtained in testing. Sample size was not statistically predetermined, and blinding of investigators to group allocation was not performed.

This clonotype was seen repeatedly, ten times or more. This receptor's antigen is unknown. No base qualities exist here, and no much larger clone lies one base off it. According to the germline V gene, CDR1 reads SQVTM and CDR2 reads ANQGSEA. The junction carries 10 bases between V and J, which are trimmed by 7 bases and 0 bases respectively. The CDR3 numbers 13 residues from cysteine through phenylalanine. Only the CDR3 DNA stays, 39 bases, in frame from base 1. The TCR beta CDR3 regions were amplified from the RNA transcripts. For the first round of RT-PCR on the TCR CDR3, the HTBI primer set was used together with the Qiagen OneStep RT-PCR kit. Libraries were constructed in a second round of multiplex PCR, after which size selection and purification were carried out. Sequencing of the libraries was done on an Illumina HiSeq2000 using paired-end 100 bp reads. Per the original workflow: Raw data were processed with SOAPnuke, discarding reads with adapters, uncalled bases, mean Phred below 15, or no exact constant-primer or identifier match. High-quality paired reads were merged using COPE v1.2.5, and each unique nucleotide sequence was defined as a clonotype. Clonotypes were aligned to IMGT TRBV, TRBD and TRBJ reference segments using MiTCR v1.1. The analysis included only V-J combinations with a frequency above 0.0001, which together covered around 99% of the repertoires. A TCS score was defined as the ratio between F50 (clonal expansion) and ExV (chaos), using BLOSUM62-based TCRdist between CDR3 peptides within each V-J. Welch's t-statistics and random forest reduced roughly 540 V-J features to 10 to 15, which were used in a naive Bayes classifier (R e1071). Starting from the raw public reads, TCRdb applied fastp trimming at Q25, assembled clones with MiXCR and retained in-frame beta chains. Identical CDR3 protein sequences are pooled into one entry, listed with their most common genes and DNA. TCRdb, not the authors, supplied the V and J calls. A total of nearly 600,000 distinct CDR3 sequences appear in this sample, approximately 15% of them only once. The ten largest clones represent 5.8% of the sample.

Hyperthyroidism patients were newly diagnosed, with disease duration under 2 months, and aged 18 to 65 years. Exclusion was applied to patients with uncontrolled infections, other autoimmune diseases, pregnancy or lactation. Diagnoses relied on clinical symptoms, serum thyroxine and TRAb, thyroid ultrasound and orbital computed tomography. For progressor patients, blood was drawn at the first diagnosis of hyperthyroidism, before any ophthalmopathy symptoms had appeared. PBMCs were separated from approximately 9.9 ml of fresh peripheral blood using Ficoll-Paque density gradient centrifugation. Progressor patients were defined as those initially diagnosed with Graves' hyperthyroidism in whom ophthalmopathy developed during follow-up. Total RNA was extracted with Trizol reagent, and quality was checked on an Agilent 2100 Bioanalyzer.

In this chain, TRBV29-1 is recombined with TRBJ1-3; no D gene is confidently identified. This TCR was sampled from a woman aged 30 to 39 with Graves' hyperthyroidism that later progressed to Graves' ophthalmopathy. Sample: blood. The DNA sequence reads TGCAGCGCCCGACGGTCCTCTGGAAACACCATATATTTT. It translates as CSARRSSGNTIYF.